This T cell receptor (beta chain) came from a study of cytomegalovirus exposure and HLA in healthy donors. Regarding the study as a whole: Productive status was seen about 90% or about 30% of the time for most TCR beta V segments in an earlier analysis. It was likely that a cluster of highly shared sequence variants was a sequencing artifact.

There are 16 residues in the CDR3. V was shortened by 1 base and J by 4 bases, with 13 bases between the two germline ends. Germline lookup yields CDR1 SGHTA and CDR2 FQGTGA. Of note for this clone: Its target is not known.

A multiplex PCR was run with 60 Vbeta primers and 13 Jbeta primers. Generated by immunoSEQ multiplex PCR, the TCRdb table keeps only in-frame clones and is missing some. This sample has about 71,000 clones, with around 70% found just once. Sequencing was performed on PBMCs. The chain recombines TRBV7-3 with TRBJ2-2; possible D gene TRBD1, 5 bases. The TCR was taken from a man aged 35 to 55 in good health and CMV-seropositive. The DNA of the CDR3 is TGTGCCAGCAGCTTAAGTGGGGCGGCAAGCACCGGGGAGCTGTTTTTT. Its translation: CASSLSGAASTGELFF.